The 6 T cell receptor beta chains in this list originate from one sample, sequenced in a study of beta chain features in type 1 diabetes. Every bit of the isolated RNA underwent reverse transcription, so sequencing read expressed TCRB transcripts. TCRdb's table, derived via immunoSEQ multiplex PCR, lists solely in-frame clones and lacks some. Among under 950,000 clones, under 20% were seen once, and the ten largest hold 0.02% to 0.03%. The sample consisted of naive CD4+ T cells from blood. All receptors derive from a woman aged 18-29 years in good health.

The gene calls are TRBV4-3 and TRBJ2-7; 13 nucleotides line up with TRBD2. The junction had 3 bases not matched to a gene; V was cut back by 2 bases and J by 2 bases. This CDR3 region has 16 residues. Germline loops: CDR1 LGHNA, CDR2 YSLEER. Here the CDR3 DNA reads TGCGCCAGCAGCCAACTACTAGCGGGGGGGGCCTACGAGCAGTACTTC. Translated: CASSQLLAGGAYEQYF.

This clone was detected many times. This sequence joins TRBV5-4 and TRBJ2-4; either TRBD1 or TRBD2 may fit D (5 bases each). Looked up from germline, CDR1 is SGHNT and CDR2 is YYREEE (reference sequence). The CDR3 runs to 13 residues. Trimming left V 0 bases short and J 11 bases short, with 12 bases between. In DNA, the CDR3 is TGTGCCAGCAGCTTGGAGGGGCCGGGACTTCAGTACTTC. Its protein is CASSLEGPGLQYF. Full variable domain (remainder filled in from reference TRBV5-4 and TRBJ2-4): ETGVTQSPTHLIKTRGQQVTLRCSSQSGHNTVSWYQQALGQGPQFIFQYYREEENGRGNFPPRFSGLQFPNYSSELNVNALELDDSALYLCASSLEGPGLQYFGAGTRLSVL.

This clone has more than one count but fewer than ten. The chain recombines TRBV5-1 with TRBJ2-7, with D perhaps being TRBD1 or TRBD2 (6 bases each). The CDR3 has 16 amino acids. Trimming left V 5 bases short and J 6 bases short, with 24 bases between. CDR1 and CDR2 (germline): SGHRS, YFSETQ. CDR3 in amino acids: CASSSYPQGGEAEQYF. In DNA, the CDR3 is TGCGCCAGCAGTTCATACCCACAGGGAGGTGAGGCCGAGCAGTACTTC.

This clone was observed a few times. The DNA for the CDR3 is TGCGCCAGCAGCCAAGTCTGGCGGACACCTTCCTACGAGCAGTACTTC. The encoded protein is CASSQVWRTPSYEQYF. This sequence joins TRBV4-3 and TRBJ2-7; possible D gene TRBD1, 5 bases. This CDR3 region has 16 residues. Germline CDR1 reads LGHNA; CDR2 reads YSLEER. V lost 1 base, J lost 1 base, and 14 bases lay in between.

CDR3 residues: CASSRLSASYEQYF. CDR3 sequence (DNA): TGTGCCAGCAGCCGCCTGTCAGCTTCCTACGAGCAGTACTTC. V usage is TRBV9 and J usage is TRBJ2-7; D ambiguous. Germline CDR1 reads SGDLS; CDR2 reads YYNGEE. The ends were cut back, 4 bases at V and 1 base at J, with 12 bases in the middle. The length of the CDR3 is 14 residues.

This clone turned up a few times. The chain carries TRBV15 and TRBJ1-1; possibly TRBD1 for D (6 bases). Deletions cut 1 base from V and 3 bases from J, with 15 bases between. Germline assignment: CDR1 LNHNV and CDR2 YYDKDF (reference sequence). The CDR3 has 16 residues. The CDR3 DNA follows: TGTGCCACCAGCAGAGTAGGGGGTCTTGCGTACACTGAAGCTTTCTTT. Its translation is CATSRVGGLAYTEAFF. Full variable domain (outside the CDR3, taken from reference TRBV15 and TRBJ1-1): DAMVIQNPRYQVTQFGKPVTLSCSQTLNHNVMYWYQQKSSQAPKLLFHYYDKDFNNEADTPDNFQSRRPNTSFCFLDIRSPGLGDTAMYLCATSRVGGLAYTEAFFGQGTRLTVV.